This TCR beta chain was captured in a study of T cell changes during pregnancy in multiple sclerosis. Sequenced by immunoSEQ multiplex PCR; TCRdb stores in-frame clones only, minus some. Of 55,000 to 75,000 clones in the sample, about 94% were seen once. The germline V gene encodes CDR1 MDHEN and CDR2 SYDVKM. The V segment lost 6 bases and the J segment 0 bases; nucleotides outside the gene matches: 13. The CDR3 loop spans 18 amino acids. Sequenced here: CD8+ T cells from peripheral blood mononuclear cells, sampled in the second trimester of pregnancy. The sequence was obtained from a female donor with multiple sclerosis, enrolled in a pregnancy study. The V call is TRBV28, the J call TRBJ2-2; TRBD2 aligns across 7 bases. In DNA, the CDR3 is TGTGCCAGCAGCCCGGCCGGGGTCGGGAGGCCGAACACCGGGGAGCTGTTTTTT. This sequence encodes CASSPAGVGRPNTGELFF.